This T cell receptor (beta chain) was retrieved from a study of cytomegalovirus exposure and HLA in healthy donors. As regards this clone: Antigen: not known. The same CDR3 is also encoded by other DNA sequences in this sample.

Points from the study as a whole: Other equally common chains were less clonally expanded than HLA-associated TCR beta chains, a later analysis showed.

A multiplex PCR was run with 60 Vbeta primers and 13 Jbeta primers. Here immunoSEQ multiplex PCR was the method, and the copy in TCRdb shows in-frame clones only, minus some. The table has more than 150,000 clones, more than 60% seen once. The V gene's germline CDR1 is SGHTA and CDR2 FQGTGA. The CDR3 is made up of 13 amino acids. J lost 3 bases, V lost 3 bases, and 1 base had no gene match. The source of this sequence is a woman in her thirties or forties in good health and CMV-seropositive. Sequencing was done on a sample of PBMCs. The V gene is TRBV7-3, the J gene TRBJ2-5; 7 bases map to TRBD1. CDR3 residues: CASSFGTEETQYF. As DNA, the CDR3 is TGTGCCAGCAGCTTTGGGACAGAAGAGACCCAGTACTTC. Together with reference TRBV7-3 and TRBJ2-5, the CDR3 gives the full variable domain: GAGVSQTPSNKVTEKGKYVELRCDPISGHTALYWYRQSLGQGPEFLIYFQGTGAADDSGLPNDRFFAVRPEGSVSTLKIQRTERGDSAVYLCASSFGTEETQYFGPGTRLLVL.